This TCR beta chain was documented in a study of cytomegalovirus exposure and HLA in healthy donors. A remark on this clone: The antigen remains unidentified. Relative to the germline gene, one junction end is altered; a read error may explain this.

PCR employed 60 Vbeta and 13 Jbeta primers. The data were produced by immunoSEQ multiplex PCR, yet TCRdb's version contains in-frame clones alone and is incomplete. The sample contains about 110,000 clones, 74% of which appear only once. The study's findings and limits: The study put some 160 TCR beta chains on its list as cytomegalovirus-associated.

This sequence originates from a middle-aged man in good health and CMV-seropositive. The sequenced sample was PBMCs.

The CDR3, as DNA: TGTGCCAGCAGCCGCATGGGATCTGGGGCCAACGGCCTGACTTTC. Protein product: CASSRMGSGANGLTF. The chain is built from TRBV6-6 and TRBJ2-6, with D possibly being TRBD1 (5 bases). Germline CDR1 MNHNY, CDR2 SVGAGI (reference sequence). The CDR3 has 15 residues.